These 17 T cell receptor beta chains were all obtained from the same sample, sequenced in a study of vaccination and CD4 T cells after COVID-19. Scientists ran DNA taken from cultured CD4+ T cells through the Oncomine TCR Beta short-read assay for sequencing. From the PCR reads, TCRdb called clonotypes with MiXCR, one entry per CDR3 protein. The sample has about 21,000 distinct CDR3 sequences, under 75% seen once; the top ten hold approximately 9%. The treatment was: approximately 11-day PBMC culture with coronavirus spike peptide pools or control peptides (ViraFEST assay). The antigens of these receptors remain unknown. Sample: CD4+ T cells from blood, cultured in vitro. The receptors shown here come from a human donor who had recovered from COVID-19.

This clonotype occurred a few times. V and J are TRBV20-1 and TRBJ1-5, with TRBD1 as a possible D gene (5 bases). V was trimmed by 0 bases and J by 8 bases, leaving 11 bases between them. Germline V gene sequence: CDR1 DFQATT, CDR2 SNEGSKA (reference sequence). CDR3 length: 13 residues. CDR3 residues: CSARDAPREPQHF. In DNA, the CDR3 is TGCAGTGCTAGAGATGCCCCCAGGGAGCCCCAGCATTTT.

This sequence joins TRBV6-5 and TRBJ2-7; 14 positions match TRBD2. Germline CDR1 reads MNHEY; CDR2 reads SVGAGI. Trimming took 4 bases from V and 2 from J; bases not matched to a gene: 7. CDR3 length: 17 amino acids. The CDR3 DNA reads TGTGCCAGCAGTTTTGCGGGACTAGCGGGAGATACCTACGAGCAGTACTTC. Its protein is CASSFAGLAGDTYEQYF.

CDR3 region: CASSLAASGNSEFF. As DNA, the CDR3 is TGTGCCAGCAGCTTAGCCGCTAGCGGGAATAGTGAGTTCTTC. The chain links TRBV7-2 to TRBJ2-1, with 9 bases lining up with TRBD2. This CDR3 is built from 14 residues. V lost 0 bases, J lost 14 bases, and 8 bases stayed unmatched. CDR1 SGHTA and CDR2 FQGNSA come from the germline V gene.

This clonotype was observed a single time. This chain uses TRBV10-1 with TRBJ2-3, with D tentatively TRBD2 (5 bases). Germline CDR1 reads WNHNN; CDR2 reads SYGVQD (reference sequence). The germline V and J ends were trimmed by 4 bases and 7 bases, with 21 bases remaining between them. This CDR3 comprises 16 residues. The CDR3 sequence: CASSVGNSNGLYTQYF. In DNA form, the CDR3 reads TGCGCCAGCAGTGTCGGGAACTCAAACGGGCTGTATACGCAGTATTTT.

This chain joins TRBV7-8 and TRBJ2-3, with 8 nucleotides matching TRBD2. V lost 3 bases and J lost 5; bases outside the gene matches: 7. The CDR3 consists of 15 residues. Germline V gene sequence: CDR1 SGHVS, CDR2 FQNEAQ. This CDR3 is CASSFRAGGQDTQYF. The CDR3, as DNA: TGTGCCAGCAGCTTTAGGGCGGGAGGCCAAGATACGCAGTATTTT.

This clonotype was counted a few times. V and J are TRBV24-1 and TRBJ2-3; TRBD1 aligns across 7 bases. The CDR3 length is 18 residues. CDR1 and CDR2 (germline): KGHDR, SFDVKD. J lost 2 bases, V lost 3 bases, and 13 bases had no gene match. As DNA, the CDR3 is TGTGCCACCAGTGATCCCACAGGGGCCCGACCGAACACAGATACGCAGTATTTT. Residues: CATSDPTGARPNTDTQYF.

This sequence joins TRBV12-3 or TRBV12-4 and TRBJ2-2; 9 nucleotides agree with TRBD1. V lost 5 bases and J lost 6; bases outside the gene matches: 10. The CDR3 is 16 residues long. The CDR3 DNA sequence: TGTGCCAGCAGTCTACAGGGGGCTCTTGGGGCCGGGGAGCTGTTTTTT. Protein sequence: CASSLQGALGAGELFF.

The V gene is TRBV7-9, the J gene TRBJ1-1; maybe TRBD1 (5 bases). The CDR3 is made up of 17 amino acids. The V gene lost 5 bases and the J gene lost 1 base, with 20 bases spanning the gap. Germline lookup yields CDR1 SEHNR and CDR2 FQNEAQ (reference sequence). The CDR3 coding sequence is TGTGCCAGCAGCCCCTGGGGTCGGAGACAGAAGAACACTGAAGCTTTCTTT. This encodes CASSPWGRRQKNTEAFF.

CDR3 loop: CSARGLAGGPQETQYF. The CDR3 bases are TGCAGTGCTAGGGGGCTAGCGGGAGGGCCCCAGGAGACCCAGTACTTC. The chain recombines TRBV20-1 with TRBJ2-5; 12 bases line up with TRBD2. The CDR3 sequence is 16 residues long. In germline, CDR1 is DFQATT, CDR2 SNEGSKA (reference sequence). The junction had 10 bases not matched to a gene; V was cut back by 3 bases and J by 5 bases.

J is TRBJ2-3 and V is TRBV20-1, with 9 bases identical to TRBD2. This CDR3 spans 19 amino acids. Germline V lookup: CDR1 DFQATT, CDR2 SNEGSKA (reference sequence). Trimming removed 3 bases from V and 4 bases from J; junction bases left unmatched: 20. CDR3 in amino acids: CSASTLKGGGRAEADTQYF. The CDR3 DNA follows: TGCAGTGCTAGCACGCTCAAGGGGGGCGGGAGGGCCGAGGCAGATACGCAGTATTTT.

This sequence joins TRBV7-9 and TRBJ2-1; TRBD1 might be the D (5 bases). TRBJ2-7 matches the DNA end more closely, so the J call is doubtful. Germline loops: CDR1 SEHNR, CDR2 FQNEAQ (reference sequence). The CDR3 has 15 amino acids. CDR3 DNA: TGTGCCAGCAGCTTAAGTGGCTTTGTTGGGGCCGGGCAGTACTTC. Protein product: CASSLSGFVGAGQYF.

This clonotype counts as medium-sized. This rearrangement joins TRBV6-1 to TRBJ1-5; D is ambiguous. Between the trimmed V and J ends, which lost 8 bases and 3 bases, there was a span of 17 bases. The CDR3 extends over 15 amino acids. Per germline, CDR1 MNHNS and CDR2 SASEGT. The CDR3 region has the DNA TGTGCCAGCGGCAGCCCCGGACCTCTCAATCAGCCCCAGCATTTT. It encodes CASGSPGPLNQPQHF.

The J gene is TRBJ2-1, the V gene TRBV6-2 or TRBV6-3; weak D call: TRBD2 (6 bases). This CDR3 comprises 13 residues. The V gene's germline CDR1 is MNHEY and CDR2 SVGEGT. V was shortened by 8 bases and J by 5 bases, with 13 bases between the two germline ends. CDR3 amino acids: CASRYLAHNEQFF. As DNA, the CDR3 is TGTGCCAGCCGATATCTAGCGCACAATGAGCAGTTCTTC.

The chain is built from TRBV20-1 and TRBJ1-5; D gene uncertain. The CDR3 is 17 amino acids. CDR1 is DFQATT and CDR2 is SNEGSKA in the germline V gene (reference sequence). Between the trimmed V and J ends, which lost 1 base and 2 bases, there was a span of 18 bases. CDR3 sequence (DNA): TGCAGTGCTAGAGCTTTGTCCCGGCCGCGGGGCAATCAGCCCCAGCATTTT. This codes for CSARALSRPRGNQPQHF.

The rearrangement links TRBV6-2 or TRBV6-3 to TRBJ2-1; D unclear. The CDR3 covers 16 residues. In germline, CDR1 is MNHEY, CDR2 SVGEGT. V lost 0 bases to trimming and J lost 2 bases, with 11 bases between them. The CDR3 region has the DNA TGTGCCAGCAGTTACTCCCCCGCGACCCCCTACAATGAGCAGTTCTTC. It yields the protein CASSYSPATPYNEQFF.

The DNA of the CDR3 is TGTGCCAGCAGCGGGGGTGGGGGAGCTTTCTTT. Amino acid sequence: CASSGGGGAFF. The rearrangement joins TRBV7-8 to TRBJ1-1, with D possibly TRBD1 on 5 matching bases. With 5 bases removed from V and 10 bases from J, the gap between germline ends came to 11 bases. The CDR3 loop spans 11 amino acids. Germline V gives CDR1 SGHVS, CDR2 FQNEAQ.

The chain recombines TRBV6-1 with TRBJ2-3, with no clear D. Trimming removed 7 bases at V and 0 bases at J, with 11 bases between. This CDR3 contains 14 residues. Looked up from germline, CDR1 is MNHNS and CDR2 is SASEGT. Here the CDR3 DNA reads TGTGCCAGCACCGACAAAACTAGCACAGATACGCAGTATTTT. Amino acids: CASTDKTSTDTQYF.